This T cell receptor (beta chain) was profiled in a study of CD8+ T cells in alopecia areata. Extracted from the samples, RNA was reverse transcribed into cDNA to serve as the sequencing template. The data were produced by immunoSEQ multiplex PCR, yet TCRdb's version contains in-frame clones alone and is incomplete. The table records about 200,000 clones, roughly two fifths of them present only once. Study-wide findings and caveats: Patients shared TCRs less clearly than mice did, possibly owing to HLA.

On this clone: Its antigen is not known.

Described treatment: oral pan-JAK inhibitor, 5-10 mg twice daily. The investigators collected lesional scalp punch biopsies and peripheral blood from alopecia areata patients. Germline CDR1 is SGHTA and CDR2 is FQGTGA. With V trimmed by 5 bases and J by 1 base, 2 bases remained unmatched. The CDR3 contains 14 residues. The V gene is TRBV7-3, the J gene TRBJ2-3, with TRBD1 matching over 8 bases. Sequencing was performed on CD4+ T cells sorted from blood, taken at roughly week 30, from a patient treated with tofacitinib. The receptor was isolated from a human donor with alopecia areata. CDR3 region: CASSPRGRTDTQYF. CDR3 DNA: TGTGCCAGCAGCCCCAGGGGGCGCACAGATACGCAGTATTTT.